This T cell receptor beta chain was found in a study of blood T cell repertoires in COVID-19. Repertoires were generated with immunoSEQ multiplex PCR, while TCRdb's copy carries only in-frame clones and drops some. Here the sample spans roughly 260,000 clones, about 90% being singletons. The CDR3 totals 12 residues. The germline CDR1 and CDR2 sequences are SNHLY and FYNNEI. V shed 10 bases, J shed 3 bases, and the junction held 5 bases outside the gene matches. Source material: peripheral blood. This TCR derives from a person aged 18-29 years with COVID-19, enrolled during active disease. The rearrangement joins TRBV2 to TRBJ2-7; 8 bases match TRBD1. CDR3 DNA: TGTGCCACGACAGGGGCCTTCTACGAGCAGTACTTC. This gives the protein CATTGAFYEQYF.